This T cell receptor (beta chain) is from a study of OX40 agonist ivuxolimab in advanced cancers. Study at large: Dose-escalation patients were diagnosed with hepatocellular carcinoma, melanoma, renal cell cancer or head and neck cancer. Mean age 60 years, range roughly 20 to 85; roughly 80% male. Study-wide results and caveats: CD4+ and CD8+ T cells in blood underwent clonal expansion by week 6 at 0.1 to 3.0 mg/kg. Some of the nonresponding patients also showed low levels of normalized T-cell clonal expansion.

Only in-frame clones appear in the TCRdb table, and some are missing; sequencing was by immunoSEQ multiplex PCR. Altogether roughly 71,000 clones are present, about 85% being singletons, with the ten largest covering 0.8% to 1%. V was pared by 4 bases and J by 3 bases, with 4 bases of the junction left unmatched. CDR1 LNHNV and CDR2 YYDKDF come from the germline V gene (reference sequence). The length of the CDR3 is 15 residues. This clone has only a few counts. As yet, its antigen is unknown. The material sequenced was CD4+ or CD8+ T cells sorted from blood, taken in a trial of the OX40 agonist ivuxolimab. The chain couples TRBV15 to TRBJ2-1, with TRBD2 matching over 9 bases. This receptor was taken from an adult with an advanced solid tumor such as melanoma, head and neck, liver or kidney cancer. Written as DNA, the CDR3 is TGTGCCACCAGCATACTAGCGGGCTTCTACAATGAGCAGTTCTTC. Its protein is CATSILAGFYNEQFF. The variable domain in full, completed from reference TRBV15 and TRBJ2-1, reads DAMVIQNPRYQVTQFGKPVTLSCSQTLNHNVMYWYQQKSSQAPKLLFHYYDKDFNNEADTPDNFQSRRPNTSFCFLDIRSPGLGDTAMYLCATSILAGFYNEQFFGPGTRLTVL.